The 3 T cell receptor beta chains below all came from one sample that was sequenced in a study of Graves' ophthalmopathy and Graves' hyperthyroidism (dated by TCRdb to the late 2010s). Sequenced on an Illumina HiSeq 2000. TCR beta CDR3 regions were amplified from RNA transcripts for repertoire sequencing. The first round of RT-PCR was done with HTBI primers and the Qiagen OneStep RT-PCR kit, and was followed by a second round of multiplex PCR, then size selection and purification. TCRdb reworked the public reads: Q25 trimming with fastp, MiXCR clone assembly, productive beta chains retained. Each entry is one CDR3 protein sequence, shown with its most common DNA and genes. The sample profile shows some 400,000 distinct CDR3 sequences; around 18% of them were found once. The ten largest clones take up about 1.4% of the sample. What was sequenced was peripheral blood. The source is a woman younger than 30 with Graves' ophthalmopathy. Donor details come from another sample of the same person, matched by shared clones.

To note about this clonotype: This could be a read error, since a much larger clone is one nucleotide away. The V gene is TRBV11-2, the J gene TRBJ2-5; D ambiguous. Germline CDR1 and CDR2: SGHAT and FQNNGV. The CDR3 covers 13 residues. V was clipped by 4 bases and J by 5 bases, with 11 bases between them. CDR3 sequence (DNA): TGTGCCAGCAGCTCCCGGGTTGCGGAGACCCAGTACTTC. Its translation is CASSSRVAETQYF.

This clonotype has at least ten counts. The chain uses TRBV11-2 and TRBJ2-7; D is perhaps TRBD2 (7 bases). Germline-derived CDR1 and CDR2 are SGHAT and FQNNGV. The CDR3 is 13 amino acids. Trimming removed 8 bases from V and 5 bases from J, with 16 bases in between. The CDR3 DNA is TGTGCCAGCTGGGGAGGGGGGGCCCACGAGCAGTACTTC. Its translation: CASWGGGAHEQYF. The variable domain in full, completed from reference TRBV11-2 and TRBJ2-7, reads EAGVAQSPRYKIIEKRQSVAFWCNPISGHATLYWYQQILGQGPKLLIQFQNNGVVDDSQLPKDRFSAERLKGVDSTLKIQPAKLEDSAVYLCASWGGGAHEQYFGPGTRLTVT.

In its sample, this clonotype was seen many times. V is TRBV7-3 and J is TRBJ2-5; 7 bases agree with TRBD2. The J segment lost 5 bases and the V segment lost 3 bases, leaving 6 bases of the junction unmatched. CDR1 is SGHTA and CDR2 is FQGTGA in the germline V gene. This CDR3 contains 14 residues. The CDR3 sequence is CASSLAGVSETQYF. The CDR3 DNA reads as TGTGCCAGCAGCTTGGCGGGGGTATCGGAGACCCAGTACTTC.